The 30 T cell receptor beta chains below all came from one sample that was sequenced in a study of T cell responses to AZD1222 COVID-19 vaccine. TCRdb's table, derived via immunoSEQ multiplex PCR, lists solely in-frame clones and lacks some. Of under 95,000 clones listed, about 87% were seen once; the top ten hold around 15%. Source: peripheral blood, taken on day 0 of AZD1222 vaccination. Source of these receptors: an adult in good health.

V usage is TRBV29-1 and J usage is TRBJ2-7; maybe TRBD1 (6 bases). Germline loops: CDR1 SQVTM, CDR2 ANQGSEA. CDR3 length: 13 residues. The V end lost 5 bases, the J end lost 0 bases, and 11 bases lay between the germline ends. DNA of the CDR3: TGCAGCGTTACAGGACAGACCTCCTACGAGCAGTACTTC. Its protein is CSVTGQTSYEQYF.

V usage is TRBV29-1 and J usage is TRBJ2-2; either TRBD1 or TRBD2 may supply D (5 bases each). This CDR3 contains 14 residues. Trimming left V 2 bases short and J 4 bases short, with 11 bases between. Germline-derived CDR1 and CDR2 are SQVTM and ANQGSEA. The CDR3 nucleotides read TGCAGCGTTGAAACCGGGACCTCCACCGGGGAGCTGTTTTTT. It translates to CSVETGTSTGELFF.

This rearrangement joins TRBV10-3 to TRBJ1-5; possibly TRBD1 for D (5 bases). The CDR3 length is 14 residues. V was trimmed by 3 bases and J by 5 bases, leaving 11 bases between them. Germline assignment: CDR1 ENHRY and CDR2 SYGVKD. DNA of the CDR3: TGTGCCATCAGTGATTTCGGGGCGGATCAGCCCCAGCATTTT. This sequence encodes CAISDFGADQPQHF.

For the CDR3, the DNA is TGTGCCAGCAGTTTACGCCTGGGACAGGGGGCGAGGAATGAAAAACTGTTTTTT. Amino acid sequence: CASSLRLGQGARNEKLFF. The rearrangement links TRBV27 to TRBJ1-4; 12 nucleotides align to TRBD1. J gave up 5 bases and V 2 bases, and 9 bases lay outside the gene matches. Germline V lookup: CDR1 MNHEY, CDR2 SMNVEV (reference sequence). The CDR3 extends over 18 amino acids.

The chain couples TRBV27 to TRBJ2-7; D is uncertain. CDR3 size: 16 residues. The V and J ends lost 3 bases and 6 bases respectively, with 21 bases between them. Germline lookup yields CDR1 MNHEY and CDR2 SMNVEV (reference sequence). This chain's CDR3 is CASSFTTNLVALEQYF. CDR3 nucleotide sequence: TGTGCCAGCAGTTTCACCACCAACCTGGTGGCGCTCGAGCAGTACTTC.

This chain uses TRBV4-1 with TRBJ1-3, with 7 bases that match TRBD1. V was clipped by 4 bases and J by 0 bases; unmatched bases: 3. The germline V gene has CDR1 MGHRA and CDR2 YSYEKL. There are 15 residues in the CDR3. In DNA form, the CDR3 reads TGCGCCAGCAGCCTCGGGACAGTCTCTGGAAACACCATATATTTT. Amino acid sequence: CASSLGTVSGNTIYF.

Here the CDR3 DNA reads TGTGCCAGTAGTACCGCGACAGGGACCTATAGCAATCAGCCCCAGCATTTT. Translating gives CASSTATGTYSNQPQHF. The rearrangement joins TRBV19 to TRBJ1-5, with 7 nucleotides matching TRBD1. Germline CDR1 LNHDA, CDR2 SQIVND (reference sequence). Trimming took 4 bases from V and 0 from J; bases not matched to a gene: 9. The CDR3 is made up of 17 amino acids.

This rearrangement joins TRBV12-3 or TRBV12-4 to TRBJ1-2; no firm D call. The CDR3 sequence is 10 residues long. V gave up 8 bases and J gave up 4 bases, with 5 bases separating them. CDR3 nucleotides: TGTGCCAGCCGGGGCTATGGCTACACCTTC. Translated: CASRGYGYTF.

The chain recombines TRBV3-1 (or the pseudogene TRBV3-2) with TRBJ1-4, with D perhaps TRBD1 (6 bases). V lost 6 bases to trimming and J lost 2 bases, with 10 bases between them. CDR1 is LGHDT and CDR2 is YNNKEL in the germline V gene (reference sequence). The CDR3 is made up of 14 amino acids. The CDR3 loop reads CASSQRGTNEKLFF. As DNA, the CDR3 is TGTGCCAGCAGTCAAAGGGGGACTAATGAAAAACTGTTTTTT.

The rearrangement joins TRBV28 to TRBJ1-4; D is undetermined. V lost 5 bases to trimming and J lost 8 bases, with 21 bases between them. Per the germline V gene, CDR1 is MDHEN and CDR2 is SYDVKM. This CDR3 has 16 residues. The CDR3 sequence is CASSTVGGEVMEKLFF. CDR3 coding DNA: TGTGCCAGCAGTACTGTCGGTGGGGAAGTGATGGAAAAACTGTTTTTT. The full variable domain, completed using reference TRBV28 and TRBJ1-4, is DVKVTQSSRYLVKRTGEKVFLECVQDMDHENMFWYRQDPGLGLRLIYFSYDVKMKEKGDIPEGYSVSREKKERFSLILESASTNQTSMYLCASSTVGGEVMEKLFFGSGTQLSVL.

The V call is TRBV13, the J call TRBJ2-1; D is uncertain. This CDR3 region has 11 residues. The germline CDR1 and CDR2 sequences are PRHDT and FYEKMQ (reference sequence). Between the trimmed V and J ends, which lost 5 bases and 5 bases, there was a span of 4 bases. Written as DNA, the CDR3 is TGTGCCAGCAGCCCAAACAATGAGCAGTTCTTC. Its protein product is CASSPNNEQFF.

The chain links TRBV11-1 to TRBJ2-2, with D possibly called TRBD1 or TRBD2 (6 bases each). The CDR3 sequence is 15 residues long. Per the germline V gene, CDR1 is SGHAT and CDR2 is FQDESV (reference sequence). Between the trimmed V and J ends, which lost 6 bases and 3 bases, there was a span of 14 bases. CDR3 coding DNA: TGTGCCAGCAGTTCTGGGGGGCCGGACACCGGGGAGCTGTTTTTT. Its protein is CASSSGGPDTGELFF.

The chain links TRBV2 to TRBJ2-1; possible D gene TRBD1, 5 bases. Germline V CDR1 and CDR2: SNHLY, FYNNEI. Trimming shortened V by 8 bases and J by 7 bases, and 18 bases separated the two germline ends. The CDR3 contains 14 residues. The CDR3 region has the DNA TGTGCCAGCTGTCTAGGGGTTACCGTTAATGAGCAGTTCTTC. Translation: CASCLGVTVNEQFF.

The chain carries TRBV20-1 and TRBJ1-2; no definite D call. The CDR3 length is 9 residues. CDR1 and CDR2 from the germline V gene are DFQATT and SNEGSKA (reference sequence). V was shortened by 2 bases and J by 7 bases, with 2 bases between the two germline ends. The CDR3, as DNA: TGCAGTGCTAGATTTGGCTACACCTTC. Its translation: CSARFGYTF.

The chain uses TRBV21-1 and TRBJ1-5. TRBV21-1 is noted as a pseudogene. This CDR3 spans 15 amino acids. CDR3 nucleotides: TGTGCCAGCAGCAAAGAGGGCGGCTGCAATCAGCCCCAGCATTTT. This sequence encodes CASSKEGGCNQPQHF.

V usage is TRBV7-2 and J usage is TRBJ2-5; 8 bases are a match to TRBD2. The germline CDR1 and CDR2 sequences are SGHTA and FQGNSA. CDR3 length: 15 residues. Trimming removed 0 bases from V and 5 bases from J; junction bases left unmatched: 5. This CDR3 reads CASSLAGLGPETQYF. The CDR3 nucleotides read TGTGCCAGCAGCTTAGCGGGACTAGGACCGGAGACCCAGTACTTC.

This chain joins TRBV24-1 and TRBJ2-3; unclear D gene. CDR1 and CDR2 (germline): KGHDR, SFDVKD. V dropped 4 bases and J dropped 11 bases, with 18 bases sitting between them. The CDR3 contains 14 residues. CDR3 amino acids: CATSDIGNPGRQYF. The CDR3 DNA is TGTGCCACCAGTGACATCGGAAACCCCGGAAGGCAGTATTTT.

V usage is TRBV2 and J usage is TRBJ1-1; D is perhaps TRBD1 (5 bases). Germline CDR1 is SNHLY and CDR2 is FYNNEI. The CDR3 length is 13 residues. Trimming pared 6 bases from V and 1 base from J, leaving 9 bases between. CDR3 coding DNA: TGTGCCAGCAGGCCGGGACCGAACACTGAAGCTTTCTTT. Protein: CASRPGPNTEAFF.

The J gene is TRBJ2-1, the V gene TRBV18; 15 nucleotides agree with TRBD2. The CDR3 length is 13 residues. Germline CDR1 is KGHSH and CDR2 is LQKENI. J gave up 7 bases and V 11 bases, and 3 bases lay outside the gene matches. DNA of the CDR3: TGTGCCGGCGGGACTAGCGGGGGGAATGAGCAGTTCTTC. It codes for CAGGTSGGNEQFF.

The J gene is TRBJ1-5, the V gene TRBV9; no clear D gene. CDR1 is SGDLS and CDR2 is YYNGEE in the germline V gene. The length of the CDR3 is 14 residues. The germline V and J ends were trimmed by 0 bases and 2 bases, with 6 bases remaining between them. The CDR3 spells CASSVDQGNQPQHF. In DNA form, the CDR3 reads TGTGCCAGCAGCGTAGACCAGGGCAATCAGCCCCAGCATTTT.

V usage is TRBV9 and J usage is TRBJ2-2, with D unresolved. The germline V and J ends were trimmed by 6 bases and 1 base, with 7 bases remaining between them. Germline CDR1 and CDR2: SGDLS and YYNGEE. The CDR3 covers 13 residues. Here the CDR3 reads CASNTVNTGELFF. The CDR3 coding sequence is TGTGCCAGCAATACAGTGAACACCGGGGAGCTGTTTTTT.

This clone was detected once. The chain joins TRBV2 to TRBJ1-1, with no clear D. This CDR3 is 14 amino acids long. V was trimmed by 4 bases and J by 2 bases, leaving 11 bases between them. Germline loops: CDR1 SNHLY, CDR2 FYNNEI. The CDR3: CASSVQQVNTEAFF. Here the CDR3 DNA reads TGTGCCAGCAGTGTCCAACAAGTAAACACTGAAGCTTTCTTT.

The genes are TRBV27 and TRBJ1-1, with a weak D call TRBD1 (5 bases). The CDR3 loop spans 14 amino acids. Germline loops: CDR1 MNHEY, CDR2 SMNVEV (reference sequence). The V end lost 2 bases, the J end lost 1 base, and 8 bases lay between the germline ends. The CDR3 region is CASSLAGTNTEAFF. The CDR3 coding sequence is TGTGCCAGCAGTTTAGCGGGGACGAACACTGAAGCTTTCTTT.

This chain links TRBV23-1 with TRBJ1-6, with 9 bases matching TRBD1. Being an ORF, TRBV23-1 has a function that is uncertain. Trimming took 3 bases from V and 8 from J; bases not matched to a gene: 5. This CDR3 has 15 residues. CDR3 sequence reads: CASSHDRGMDSPLHF. CDR3 bases: TGCGCCAGCAGTCACGACAGGGGGATGGATTCACCCCTCCACTTT.

The genes are TRBV2 and TRBJ1-5, with 8 bases lining up with TRBD1. The CDR3 consists of 13 residues. Per germline, CDR1 SNHLY and CDR2 FYNNEI. After removal of 10 bases from V and 7 bases from J, the junction contained 9 bases not matched to a gene. For the CDR3, the DNA is TGTGCCACCCTTGAACAGGGGGGGCAGCCCCAGCATTTT. Its protein product is CATLEQGGQPQHF.

This chain joins TRBV24-1 and TRBJ1-1; D gene ambiguous. V was shortened by 7 bases and J by 1 base, with 18 bases between the two germline ends. Per germline, CDR1 KGHDR and CDR2 SFDVKD. This CDR3 comprises 16 residues. In nucleotides, the CDR3 is TGTGCCACCAGAAACACAAGGAGTTACGGGAACACTGAAGCTTTCTTT. Its protein is CATRNTRSYGNTEAFF.

A few counts support this clone. The chain has TRBV6-2 or TRBV6-3 and TRBJ2-3, with TRBD2 matching over 11 bases. V lost 4 bases and J lost 3; bases outside the gene matches: 9. Germline V CDR1 and CDR2: MNHEY, SVGEGT. The CDR3 is made up of 17 amino acids. DNA of the CDR3: TGTGCCAGCAGTTTTTCGACTAGCGGGGATGGGACAGATACGCAGTATTTT. Protein sequence: CASSFSTSGDGTDTQYF.

The CDR3 coding sequence is TGTGCCAGCAGCCAAGATCGGAATACTAACTATGGCTACACCTTC. This gives the protein CASSQDRNTNYGYTF. The V gene is TRBV4-2, the J gene TRBJ1-2, with D uncertain. Deletions cut 0 bases from V and 0 bases from J, with 8 bases between. This CDR3 is 15 amino acids long. Germline V gene data show CDR1 as LGHNA and CDR2 as YNFKEQ.

The chain combines TRBV5-4 with TRBJ1-1; D call uncertain. CDR1 and CDR2 (germline): SGHNT, YYREEE (reference sequence). CDR3 length: 12 amino acids. Trimming took 1 base from V and 3 from J, leaving 4 bases between them. CDR3 coding DNA: TGTGCCAGCAGCTTGTCAGACACTGAAGCTTTCTTT. This gives the protein CASSLSDTEAFF.

The CDR3 reads CASSFLRGGYTF. CDR3 nucleotide sequence: TGTGCCAGCAGTTTCCTCAGGGGAGGCTACACCTTC. This chain joins TRBV12-3 or TRBV12-4 and TRBJ1-2; TRBD1 is a possible D gene (6 bases). This CDR3 is built from 12 residues. V was cut by 3 bases and J by 8 bases, with 10 bases left in between.